Below, 7 T cell receptor beta chains from the same sample are listed, as sequenced in a study of blood T cell repertoires in COVID-19 (TCRdb year 2020). The library was produced with the immunoSEQ multiplex PCR assay. Drawn from immuneACCESS, this table holds only the in-frame rearrangements with V and J called that TCRdb kept. Clones are partly lost; checked studies trace under half to an unresolved V gene and leave the rest unexplained. The sample yields 150,000 to 200,000 clones; 83% were counted once. The ten top clones hold approximately 1.4% of the sample. The sequenced sample was peripheral blood. Every receptor here comes from a human donor in a cohort sampled during active COVID-19.

The chain uses TRBV7-2 and TRBJ2-1; no definite D call. This CDR3 comprises 12 residues. Germline V CDR1 and CDR2: SGHTA, FQGNSA. With 1 base removed from V and 9 bases from J, the gap between germline ends came to 7 bases. The CDR3 region is CASSLVFGEQFF. As DNA, the CDR3 is TGTGCCAGCAGCTTAGTTTTCGGTGAGCAGTTCTTC.

This clone was counted only a few times. The rearrangement joins TRBV9 to TRBJ2-2; 9 bases line up with TRBD1. Germline lookup yields CDR1 SGDLS and CDR2 YYNGEE. The V and J ends lost 0 bases and 5 bases, in that order; junction bases with no gene match: 5. The CDR3 sequence is 16 residues long. The CDR3 loop reads CASSVGGQGRTGELFF. The CDR3 coding sequence is TGTGCCAGCAGCGTAGGGGGACAGGGACGGACCGGGGAGCTGTTTTTT.

This clone was detected only a few times. V gene TRBV4-1 combines with J gene TRBJ2-7, with no clear D. CDR3 length: 15 amino acids. Germline CDR1 MGHRA, CDR2 YSYEKL. V lost 0 bases, J lost 1 base, and 10 bases lay in between. The CDR3 loop reads CASSQEVRSSYEQYF. In DNA, the CDR3 is TGCGCCAGCAGCCAAGAGGTTAGAAGTTCCTACGAGCAGTACTTC.

Here the CDR3 reads CASSDRGTEAFF. Here the CDR3 DNA reads TGTGCCAGCAGCGACAGGGGCACTGAAGCTTTCTTT. The chain joins TRBV2 to TRBJ1-1, with TRBD1 matching over 8 bases. Germline loops: CDR1 SNHLY, CDR2 FYNNEI. This CDR3 region has 12 residues. J lost 4 bases, V lost 6 bases, and 1 base had no gene match.

The chain joins TRBV25-1 to TRBJ2-7; D call uncertain. CDR3 length equals 18 residues. The V end lost 4 bases, the J end lost 0 bases, and 22 bases lay between the germline ends. Germline V gene sequence: CDR1 MGHDK, CDR2 SYGVNS. The CDR3 sequence: CASSGRVQAQTSSYEQYF. The CDR3 DNA is TGTGCCAGCAGTGGGAGAGTACAAGCTCAAACCAGCTCCTACGAGCAGTACTTC.

The gene calls are TRBV4-1 and TRBJ1-1, with 10 nucleotides matching TRBD1. From germline, CDR1 is MGHRA and CDR2 YSYEKL. The CDR3 sequence is 15 residues long. With 2 bases clipped from V and 6 bases from J, the junction kept 6 bases outside the gene matches. The CDR3 DNA is TGCGCCAGCAGCCAACCAGACAGGGGGCCCCCTGAAGCTTTCTTT. Its protein product is CASSQPDRGPPEAFF.

The rearrangement links TRBV6-6 to TRBJ2-7, with 12 bases that match TRBD2. CDR1 is MNHNY and CDR2 is SVGAGI in the germline V gene (reference sequence). The J segment lost 7 bases and the V segment lost 4 bases, leaving 5 bases of the junction unmatched. CDR3 length equals 14 residues. This chain's CDR3 is CASSSSGRAGEQYF. The CDR3 bases are TGTGCCAGCAGTTCTAGCGGGAGGGCGGGAGAGCAGTACTTC.